The 19 T cell receptor beta chains reported below all come from one sample, sequenced in a study of T cell responses to AZD1222 COVID-19 vaccine. Clones were sequenced by immunoSEQ multiplex PCR, and TCRdb holds only the in-frame ones, with some missing. The table has some 74,000 clones, more than 70% seen once; the top ten hold 20% to 25%. Sequenced material: peripheral blood, taken on day 0 of AZD1222 vaccination. The source is an adult in good health.

CDR3 DNA sequence: TGTGCCAGCAGCCAAGATTTAGGGGGCGGCTACACCTTC. Encoded protein: CASSQDLGGGYTF. The genes are TRBV3-1 (or the pseudogene TRBV3-2) and TRBJ1-2; 7 bases align to TRBD1. CDR1 and CDR2 from the germline V gene are LGHDT and YNNKEL (reference sequence). The V and J ends lost 0 bases and 8 bases, in that order; junction bases with no gene match: 3. The CDR3 covers 13 residues.

The gene calls are TRBV5-8 and TRBJ1-1; no clear D. V dropped 2 bases and J dropped 1 base, with 9 bases sitting between them. The germline V gene has CDR1 SGHTS and CDR2 YDEGEE. CDR3 length: 14 amino acids. CDR3 amino acids: CASSFGGSNTEAFF. Here the CDR3 DNA reads TGTGCCAGCAGCTTCGGAGGGTCGAACACTGAAGCTTTCTTT.

The CDR3 bases are TGTGCCAGCAGATCCCCGGGGGACGATTGGGGCAATCAGCCCCAGCATTTT. Translation: CASRSPGDDWGNQPQHF. V gene TRBV28 combines with J gene TRBJ1-5, with D maybe TRBD1 (5 bases). The CDR3 sequence is 17 residues long. The germline V and J ends were trimmed by 6 bases and 2 bases, with 20 bases remaining between them. CDR1 is MDHEN, CDR2 SYDVKM, per germline. The variable domain in full, completed from reference TRBV28 and TRBJ1-5, reads DVKVTQSSRYLVKRTGEKVFLECVQDMDHENMFWYRQDPGLGLRLIYFSYDVKMKEKGDIPEGYSVSREKKERFSLILESASTNQTSMYLCASRSPGDDWGNQPQHFGDGTRLSIL.

The chain is built from TRBV4-1 and TRBJ2-2; the match to TRBD1 covers 10 bases. CDR3 length: 16 residues. After removal of 3 bases from V and 4 bases from J, the junction contained 5 bases not matched to a gene. The germline V gene encodes CDR1 MGHRA and CDR2 YSYEKL. CDR3 loop: CASSQRTGGFTGELFF. Here the CDR3 DNA reads TGCGCCAGCAGCCAGAGGACAGGGGGTTTCACCGGGGAGCTGTTTTTT.

The V gene is TRBV27, the J gene TRBJ2-7, with 9 bases that match TRBD2. The CDR3 consists of 14 residues. V trimming: 6 bases; J trimming: 7 bases; junction bases outside the gene matches: 10. Germline values: CDR1 MNHEY, CDR2 SMNVEV (reference sequence). The CDR3 sequence: CASRTSGGLGEQYF. CDR3 in DNA: TGTGCCAGCAGGACTAGCGGCGGTTTGGGGGAGCAGTACTTC.

This clone has only a few counts. The CDR3 DNA reads TGCGCCAGCAAGCCGGGTGTGGGAGAGACCCAGTACTTC. The encoded protein is CASKPGVGETQYF. V is TRBV10-2 and J is TRBJ2-5; D gene ambiguous. Germline CDR1 WSHSY, CDR2 SAAADI. The CDR3 contains 13 residues. The V gene lost 7 bases and the J gene lost 4 bases, with 13 bases spanning the gap.

This chain links TRBV18 with TRBJ1-3, with D uncertain. V was pared by 2 bases and J by 0 bases, with 14 bases between. Germline values: CDR1 KGHSH, CDR2 LQKENI. CDR3 size: 17 residues. This CDR3 is CASSPIARSSSGNTIYF. DNA for the CDR3: TGTGCCAGCTCACCAATCGCCCGCTCGAGCTCTGGAAACACCATATATTTT.

About this clone itself: At the DNA level, this CDR3 is encoded by other sequences in the same sample as well. The J gene is TRBJ1-1, the V gene TRBV2; tentatively, D is TRBD1 (6 bases). The CDR3 extends over 13 amino acids. Trimming removed 5 bases from V and 2 bases from J, with 9 bases in between. Germline loops: CDR1 SNHLY, CDR2 FYNNEI. CDR3 protein: CASSPGTNTEAFF. For the CDR3, the DNA is TGTGCCAGCAGTCCGGGGACAAACACTGAAGCTTTCTTT.

J is TRBJ1-1 and V is TRBV29-1; no definite D call. V dropped 5 bases and J dropped 4 bases, with 11 bases sitting between them. Per the germline V gene, CDR1 is SQVTM and CDR2 is ANQGSEA. The CDR3 covers 12 residues. DNA for the CDR3: TGCAGCGTTCCCCGGGGAGGCACTGAAGCTTTCTTT. Translation: CSVPRGGTEAFF.

The V gene is TRBV30, the J gene TRBJ2-7; unclear D gene. Germline assignment: CDR1 GTSNPN and CDR2 SVGIG (reference sequence). Trimming stripped 1 base from V and 3 bases from J, with 7 bases between. This CDR3 is built from 12 residues. The CDR3 spells CAWSDPDYEQYF. DNA of the CDR3: TGTGCCTGGAGTGACCCCGACTACGAGCAGTACTTC.

V usage is TRBV7-8 and J usage is TRBJ2-5; 11 nucleotides match TRBD1. Germline V lookup: CDR1 SGHVS, CDR2 FQNEAQ. The CDR3 is 15 residues long. Trimming at V came to 1 base and at J to 9 bases, leaving 7 bases not matched to a gene. CDR3 coding DNA: TGTGCCAGCAGCTTAGGAGGACAGGGGGCGTCGTCCCAGTACTTC. Residues: CASSLGGQGASSQYF. The full variable domain, in which reference TRBV7-8 and TRBJ2-5 provide the parts outside the CDR3, is GAGVSQSPRYKVAKRGQDVALRCDPISGHVSLFWYQQALGQGPEFLTYFQNEAQLDKSGLPSDRFFAERPEGSVSTLKIQRTQQEDSAVYLCASSLGGQGASSQYFGPGTRLLVL.

The chain is built from TRBV7-6 and TRBJ1-3; weak D call: TRBD1 (5 bases). The CDR3 runs to 15 residues. Trimming pared 5 bases from V and 6 bases from J, leaving 17 bases between. The germline CDR1 and CDR2 sequences are SGHVS and FNYEAQ. DNA of the CDR3: TGTGCCAGCAGCCGGACCCCGTCGGGGCAAAACACCATATATTTT. Encoded protein: CASSRTPSGQNTIYF.

The chain employs TRBV12-3 or TRBV12-4 and TRBJ1-4; a possible D gene is TRBD1 (6 bases). Trimming cost V 6 bases and J 5 bases, with 10 bases left between them. CDR3 length: 13 residues. The CDR3, as DNA: TGTGCCAGCAGCGGGACACCGAATGAAAAACTGTTTTTT. This translates into CASSGTPNEKLFF.

In its sample, this clone was seen once. The chain uses TRBV18 and TRBJ2-7; D call uncertain. Germline V CDR1 and CDR2: KGHSH, LQKENI. This CDR3 has 14 residues. V lost 0 bases, J lost 4 bases, and 10 bases lay in between. CDR3 in amino acids: CASSPPGHRYEQYF. The DNA of the CDR3 is TGTGCCAGCTCACCACCGGGTCACCGGTACGAGCAGTACTTC. Full variable domain (missing parts from reference TRBV18 and TRBJ2-7): NAGVMQNPRHLVRRRGQEARLRCSPMKGHSHVYWYRQLPEEGLKFMVYLQKENIIDESGMPKERFSAEFPKEGPSILRIQQVVRGDSAAYFCASSPPGHRYEQYFGPGTRLTVT.

The rearrangement joins TRBV30 to TRBJ2-1; 7 bases match TRBD2. The junction had 6 bases not matched to a gene; V was cut back by 5 bases and J by 2 bases. The CDR3 is 14 amino acids. In germline, CDR1 is GTSNPN, CDR2 SVGIG (reference sequence). CDR3 in amino acids: CAWGRGNTYNEQFF. The CDR3 nucleotides are TGTGCCTGGGGGAGGGGAAATACCTACAATGAGCAGTTCTTC.

J is TRBJ2-7 and V is TRBV7-9, with unresolved D. This CDR3 is built from 12 residues. The germline V gene encodes CDR1 SEHNR and CDR2 FQNEAQ (reference sequence). V was trimmed by 0 bases and J by 5 bases, leaving 5 bases between them. The CDR3 bases are TGTGCCAGCAGCTTAGCTGTGAACGAGCAGTACTTC. Amino acids: CASSLAVNEQYF.

The rearrangement uses TRBV18 and TRBJ1-1; a weak D match, TRBD1 (6 bases). The V gene lost 3 bases and the J gene lost 0 bases, with 17 bases spanning the gap. CDR3 length: 17 residues. CDR1 and CDR2 (germline): KGHSH, LQKENI. CDR3 residues: CASSPSSGAGMNTEAFF. CDR3 DNA: TGTGCCAGCTCACCCTCTTCAGGGGCTGGGATGAACACTGAAGCTTTCTTT.

CDR3 sequence (DNA): TGCGCCAGCAGCCACCTAGGACGGAACTATGGCTACACCTTC. It translates to CASSHLGRNYGYTF. The chain joins TRBV4-1 to TRBJ1-2; no firm D call. The V and J ends lost 3 bases and 2 bases respectively, with 10 bases between them. CDR3 size: 14 residues. Germline lookup yields CDR1 MGHRA and CDR2 YSYEKL.

The rearrangement links TRBV16 to TRBJ1-1; D unresolved. There are 13 residues in the CDR3. V lost 0 bases and J 0 bases, leaving 2 bases between the germline ends. Per the germline V gene, CDR1 is KGHSY and CDR2 is FQNENV. CDR3 DNA: TGTGCCAGCAGCCAATCAGTGAACACTGAAGCTTTCTTT. This gives the protein CASSQSVNTEAFF.